This T cell receptor (beta chain) was sequenced for a study of cytomegalovirus exposure and HLA in healthy donors. Study information: Drawn from HLA-typed donors, around 85 million unique TCRs were held in an early data release. Caucasian-associated ancestry cluster membership applied to less than 85% of 398 genotyped donors.

Germline V CDR1 and CDR2: LNHNV, YYDKDF (reference sequence). The CDR3 spans 16 residues. After removal of 0 bases from V and 7 bases from J, the junction contained 7 bases not matched to a gene. On this clone: The antigen is unknown.

13 Jbeta primers and 60 Vbeta primers were used for the PCR. Data came from immunoSEQ multiplex PCR; TCRdb stores just in-frame clones and leaves some out. This table has approximately 120,000 clones, 65% to 80% appearing once. Overall study results and limits: Most of the CMV-associated TCR beta chains (in a later analysis) appeared to be HLA-restricted.

J is TRBJ1-4 and V is TRBV15; 8 nucleotides align to TRBD1. Sequences were obtained from PBMCs. The source is an older woman in good health and CMV-seropositive. CDR3: CATSRDRDRNGEKLFF. CDR3 bases: TGTGCCACCAGCAGAGATCGGGACAGGAACGGTGAAAAACTGTTTTTT.